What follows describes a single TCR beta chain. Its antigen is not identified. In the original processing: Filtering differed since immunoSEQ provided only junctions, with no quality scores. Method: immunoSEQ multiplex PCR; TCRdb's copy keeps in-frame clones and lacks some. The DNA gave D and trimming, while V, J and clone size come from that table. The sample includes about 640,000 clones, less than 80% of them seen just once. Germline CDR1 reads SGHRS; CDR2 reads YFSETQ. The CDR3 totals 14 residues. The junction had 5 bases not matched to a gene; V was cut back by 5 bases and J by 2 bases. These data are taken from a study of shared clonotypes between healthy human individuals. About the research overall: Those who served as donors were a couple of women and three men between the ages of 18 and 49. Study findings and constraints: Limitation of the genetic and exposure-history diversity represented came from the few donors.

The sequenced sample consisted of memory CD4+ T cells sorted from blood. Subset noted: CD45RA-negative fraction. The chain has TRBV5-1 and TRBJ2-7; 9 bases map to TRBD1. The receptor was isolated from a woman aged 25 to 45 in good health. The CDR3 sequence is CASRDGTGTYEQYF. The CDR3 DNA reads TGCGCCAGCAGGGACGGGACAGGGACCTACGAGCAGTACTTC. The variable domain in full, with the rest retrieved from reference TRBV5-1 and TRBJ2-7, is KAGVTQTPRYLIKTRGQQVTLSCSPISGHRSVSWYQQTPGQGLQFLFEYFSETQRNKGNFPGRFSGRQFSNSRSEMNVSTLELGDSALYLCASRDGTGTYEQYFGPGTRLTVT.